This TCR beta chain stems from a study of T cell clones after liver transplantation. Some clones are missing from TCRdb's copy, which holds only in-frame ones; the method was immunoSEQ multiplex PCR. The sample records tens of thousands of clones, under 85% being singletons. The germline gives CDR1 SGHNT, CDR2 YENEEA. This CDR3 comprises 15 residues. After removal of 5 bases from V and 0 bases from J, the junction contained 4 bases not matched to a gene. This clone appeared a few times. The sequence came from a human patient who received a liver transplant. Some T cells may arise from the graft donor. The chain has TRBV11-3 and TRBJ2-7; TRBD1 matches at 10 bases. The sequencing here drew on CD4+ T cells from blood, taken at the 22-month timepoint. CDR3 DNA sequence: TGTGCCAGCAGCCCGGGACAGGGGCACTCCTACGAGCAGTACTTC. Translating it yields CASSPGQGHSYEQYF.